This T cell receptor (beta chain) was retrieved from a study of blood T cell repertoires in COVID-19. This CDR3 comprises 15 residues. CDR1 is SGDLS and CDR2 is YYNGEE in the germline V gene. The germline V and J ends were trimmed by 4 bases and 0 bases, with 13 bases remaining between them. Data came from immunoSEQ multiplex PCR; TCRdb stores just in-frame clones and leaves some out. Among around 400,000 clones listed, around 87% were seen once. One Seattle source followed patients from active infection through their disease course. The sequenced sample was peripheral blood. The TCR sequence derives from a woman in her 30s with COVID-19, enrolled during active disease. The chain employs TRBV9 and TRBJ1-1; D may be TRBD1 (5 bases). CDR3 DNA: TGTGCCAGCAGCCCTTCGGGAGGGGTGAACACTGAAGCTTTCTTT. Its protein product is CASSPSGGVNTEAFF.